The rows below give T cell receptor beta chains drawn from one sample of a study of blood T cell repertoires in COVID-19. TCRdb's copy holds only in-frame clones and misses some; the assay was immunoSEQ multiplex PCR. The sample yields 120,000 to 150,000 clones, about 85% seen once. The sequencing sample was made of peripheral blood. Receptors were obtained from a human donor with acute or convalescent COVID-19. The donor label of this sample is uncertain. Both conserved end residues are part of each CDR3. The D gene is left open where the match is weak. A row's size may be missing; if present it is once, few, many or a size class.

len: 14
abundance: NA
v_gene: TRBV6-5
d_gene: NA
j_gene: TRBJ1-2
CDR3aa: CASRDTGANYGYTF
CDR3nt: TGTGCCAGCAGGGACACCGGAGCTAACTATGGCTACACCTTC

len: 14
abundance: NA
v_gene: TRBV6-5
d_gene: NA
j_gene: TRBJ2-5
CDR3aa: CASSSGHKQETQYF
CDR3nt: TGTGCCAGCAGCTCTGGCCATAAGCAAGAGACCCAGTACTTC

len: 15
abundance: NA
v_gene: TRBV6-5
d_gene: NA
j_gene: TRBJ2-5
CDR3aa: CASSYFRGLQEAQYF
CDR3nt: TGTGCCAGCAGTTACTTCCGGGGGTTACAAGAGGCCCAGTACTTC

len: 16
abundance: NA
v_gene: TRBV30
d_gene: TRBD2
j_gene: TRBJ2-3
CDR3aa: CAWSPGLAGVGDTQYF
CDR3nt: TGTGCCTGGAGCCCTGGACTAGCGGGGGTAGGAGATACGCAGTATTTT

len: 14
abundance: NA
v_gene: TRBV6-5
d_gene: TRBD1
j_gene: TRBJ1-3
CDR3aa: CASIPTGPGNTIYF
CDR3nt: TGTGCCAGCATCCCGACAGGGCCTGGAAACACCATATATTTT

len: 17
abundance: NA
v_gene: TRBV11-2
d_gene: NA
j_gene: TRBJ1-6
CDR3aa: CASSVAGARSYNSPLHF
CDR3nt: TGTGCCAGCAGCGTCGCAGGGGCCCGCTCCTATAATTCACCCCTCCACTTT

len: 14
abundance: NA
v_gene: TRBV10-1
d_gene: TRBD1
j_gene: TRBJ2-5
CDR3aa: CASSNLRGRQTQYF
CDR3nt: TGCGCCAGCAGCAATCTGAGGGGGCGGCAGACCCAGTACTTC

len: 17
abundance: NA
v_gene: TRBV28
d_gene: NA
j_gene: TRBJ2-2
CDR3aa: CASSHWGATTNTGELFF
CDR3nt: TGTGCCAGCAGTCACTGGGGAGCGACCACTAACACCGGGGAGCTGTTTTTT

len: 15
abundance: once
v_gene: TRBV5-3
d_gene: TRBD1
j_gene: TRBJ2-7
CDR3aa: CARSFSGQGVYEQYF
CDR3nt: TGTGCCAGAAGCTTTTCGGGACAGGGTGTCTACGAGCAGTACTTC

len: 15
abundance: NA
v_gene: TRBV5-1
d_gene: NA
j_gene: TRBJ2-2
CDR3aa: CASSPAGHPTGELFF
CDR3nt: TGCGCCAGCAGCCCAGCGGGACACCCCACCGGGGAGCTGTTTTTT

len: 14
abundance: many
v_gene: TRBV28
d_gene: NA
j_gene: TRBJ2-5
CDR3aa: CASRDNGGQETQYF
CDR3nt: TGTGCCAGCAGGGATAACGGGGGCCAAGAGACCCAGTACTTC

len: 12
abundance: NA
v_gene: TRBV19
d_gene: NA
j_gene: TRBJ2-1
CDR3aa: CASKRKENEQFF
CDR3nt: TGTGCCAGTAAGAGGAAGGAGAATGAGCAGTTCTTC

len: 14
abundance: few
v_gene: TRBV5-1
d_gene: TRBD1
j_gene: TRBJ2-3
CDR3aa: CASSETDRAYTQYF
CDR3nt: TGCGCCAGCAGCGAAACTGACAGGGCCTATACGCAGTATTTT

len: 15
abundance: once
v_gene: TRBV5-1
d_gene: NA
j_gene: TRBJ1-5
CDR3aa: CASSLAGGEVQPQHF
CDR3nt: TGCGCCAGCAGCCTGGCGGGGGGAGAAGTTCAGCCCCAGCATTTT

len: 15
abundance: NA
v_gene: TRBV7-2
d_gene: TRBD1
j_gene: TRBJ1-2
CDR3aa: CASSLVGQGPYGYTF
CDR3nt: TGTGCCAGCAGCTTAGTGGGACAGGGCCCTTATGGCTACACCTTC

len: 16
abundance: NA
v_gene: TRBV28
d_gene: TRBD1
j_gene: TRBJ2-7
CDR3aa: CASSTRGTGGSYEQYF
CDR3nt: TGTGCCAGCAGTACCCGAGGGACAGGGGGCTCGTACGAGCAGTACTTC